The source of this T cell receptor (beta chain) is a study of shared clonotypes between healthy human individuals. Study background: Each donor's CD4 naive and CD4 memory cells filled three plates apiece, CD8 naive two, and CD8 memory one. Study-wide results and caveats: Between several donors, naive CD4 clonotypes were shared at a level of about 5.3%.

As for this clone: Its antigen is unidentified.

The CDR3 is 14 amino acids. On sorted subsets, replicate PCRs used approximately 190 ng DNA, or tens of thousands of T cell genomes. Only in-frame clones appear in the TCRdb table, and some are missing; sequencing was by immunoSEQ multiplex PCR. Of around 1,900,000 clones detected, 90% to 95% appear once; the ten largest clones hold approximately 1.7%. CD45RO-negative cells were positively selected for CCR7, leaving out terminally differentiated effector memory CD45RA+ cells. There were only Caucasian adults among the donors, and all lived in Nashville, Tennessee. The V gene is TRBV21-1, the J gene TRBJ1-1. TRBV21-1 is a listed pseudogene. The sequenced sample consisted of naive CD8+ T cells from PBMCs. The source of this sequence is a man between 18 and 35 years old in good health. Some clones in this sample may be carry-over from other donors' samples. The CDR3 nucleotides are TGTGCCAGCACCTATGACCTGGGGGGCACTGAAGCTTTCTTT. Protein product: CASTYDLGGTEAFF.